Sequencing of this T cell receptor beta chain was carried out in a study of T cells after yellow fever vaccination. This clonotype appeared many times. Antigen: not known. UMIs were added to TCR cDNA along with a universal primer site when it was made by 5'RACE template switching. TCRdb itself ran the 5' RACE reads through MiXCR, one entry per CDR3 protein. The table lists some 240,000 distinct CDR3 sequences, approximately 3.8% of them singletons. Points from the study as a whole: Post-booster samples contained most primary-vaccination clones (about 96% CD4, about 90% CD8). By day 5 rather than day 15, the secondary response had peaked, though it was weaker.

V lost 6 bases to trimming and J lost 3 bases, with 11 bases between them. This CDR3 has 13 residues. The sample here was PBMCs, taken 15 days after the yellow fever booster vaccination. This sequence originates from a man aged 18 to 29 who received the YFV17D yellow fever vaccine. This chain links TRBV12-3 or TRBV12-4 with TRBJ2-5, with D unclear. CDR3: CASRTRLEETQYF. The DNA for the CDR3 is TGTGCCAGCAGGACCAGGCTGGAAGAGACCCAGTACTTC.